This is a list of T cell receptor beta chains from one sample in a study of cytomegalovirus exposure and HLA in healthy donors. This table comes from immunoSEQ multiplex PCR, and its TCRdb copy is limited to in-frame clones, with some not included. The top ten clones hold around 4% of a sample with about 97,000 clones, 76% of them seen once. The specimen was PBMCs. The receptor set was obtained from a man between 35 and 55 years old in good health and CMV-seronegative. CDR3s include the opening cysteine and the closing phenylalanine or tryptophan. The D gene is left open where the match is weak. The size of a clone is reported for some rows only, either as once, few or many, or as a class for expanded clones.

TRBJ2-5 | TRBV11-2 | once | TRBD2 | CASSLDRAGGRETQYF | TGTGCCAGCAGCTTAGATCGGGCGGGGGGCCGCGAGACCCAGTACTTC
TRBJ1-3 | TRBV18 | NA | NA | CASSPPAVSGNTIYF | TGTGCCAGCTCACCACCGGCGGTTTCCGGAAACACCATATATTTT
TRBJ1-1 | TRBV25-1 | NA | TRBD1 | CASSARQGAGSTEAFF | TGTGCCAGCAGTGCGCGGCAGGGGGCGGGGAGCACTGAAGCTTTCTTT
TRBJ2-1 | TRBV6-1 | NA | TRBD1 | CASSVTTGAGLDEQFF | TGTGCCAGCAGTGTCACGACAGGGGCCGGTCTAGATGAGCAGTTCTTC
TRBJ2-5 | TRBV18 | NA | TRBD2 | CASSTGGSETQYF | TGTGCCAGCTCAACGGGGGGATCCGAGACCCAGTACTTC
TRBJ1-6 | TRBV27 | NA | NA | CASSLEFDRLNSPLHF | TGTGCCAGCAGTTTAGAATTCGACAGACTCAATTCACCCCTCCACTTT
TRBJ1-4 | TRBV18 | NA | NA | CASSPGSGREKLFF | TGTGCCAGCTCACCAGGATCAGGCCGGGAAAAACTGTTTTTT
TRBJ1-2 | TRBV20-1 | NA | TRBD1 | CSARTDRRQPF | TGCAGTGCTAGAACGGACAGGAGGCAGCCCTTC
TRBJ1-5 | TRBV10-3 | NA | TRBD1 | CAITDKQGGNQPQHF | TGTGCCATCACTGATAAACAGGGGGGGAATCAGCCCCAGCATTTT
TRBJ2-1 | TRBV6-5 | NA | TRBD2 | CASSSLAGGPSGEQFF | TGTGCCAGCAGTTCACTAGCGGGGGGGCCGTCGGGTGAGCAGTTCTTC
TRBJ1-6 | TRBV6-5 | NA | NA | CASSWGESPLHF | TGTGCCAGCAGTTGGGGGGAATCACCCCTCCACTTT
TRBJ1-5 | TRBV2 | NA | NA | CATQRESHSNQPQHF | TGTGCCACCCAGCGGGAGAGTCATAGCAATCAGCCCCAGCATTTT
TRBJ2-7 | TRBV5-4 | NA | NA | CASSLGGERAYEQYF | TGTGCCAGCAGCTTGGGGGGGGAGAGGGCCTACGAGCAGTACTTC
TRBJ1-1 | TRBV5-5 | NA | TRBD1 | CASNRGGSRTEAFF | TGTGCCAGCAACAGAGGGGGCTCGAGGACTGAAGCTTTCTTT
TRBJ1-5 | TRBV6-1 | NA | NA | CASSEIGGMGQPQHF | TGTGCCAGCAGTGAAATCGGGGGGATGGGGCAGCCCCAGCATTTT
TRBJ1-2 | TRBV19 | NA | NA | CASSMQTATYGYTF | TGTGCCAGTAGTATGCAGACAGCGACCTATGGCTACACCTTC
TRBJ1-6 | TRBV6-5 | NA | TRBD1 | CASSSGTGGSSPLHF | TGTGCCAGCAGTTCCGGGACAGGGGGTAGTTCGCCCCTCCACTTT
TRBJ2-3 | TRBV29-1 | NA | TRBD2 | CSVASASGGNTQYF | TGCAGCGTTGCTTCGGCTAGCGGGGGTAATACGCAGTATTTT
TRBJ1-1 | TRBV28 | NA | NA | CASGSGTGSTEAFF | TGTGCCAGCGGCTCTGGAACTGGGAGCACTGAAGCTTTCTTT
TRBJ1-1 | TRBV7-9 | NA | TRBD1 | CASSLAMGDRGAEAFF | TGTGCCAGCAGCTTAGCGATGGGGGACAGGGGCGCTGAAGCTTTCTTT
TRBJ2-5 | TRBV4-3 | NA | TRBD2 | CASSQGGRAGETQYF | TGCGCCAGCAGCCAAGGGGGGAGGGCGGGGGAGACCCAGTACTTC
TRBJ1-4 | TRBV5-1 | NA | NA | CASSAVTTNEKLFF | TGCGCCAGCAGCGCGGTCACAACTAATGAAAAACTGTTTTTT
TRBJ2-5 | TRBV9 | NA | TRBD2 | CASSAYSGGAGETQYF | TGTGCCAGCAGCGCCTATAGCGGGGGGGCCGGGGAGACCCAGTACTTC